A single sample gave rise to the 7 T cell receptor beta chains below, sequenced in a study of breast tumors, draining lymph nodes, adjacent tissues. Samples came from axillary lymph nodes draining the breast cancer. Using its own MiXCR run on the multiplex PCR reads, TCRdb lists one record per CDR3 protein. Of over 70,000 distinct CDR3 sequences in the sample, approximately 28% were seen once. The material sequenced was axillary lymph node tissue. These receptors were taken from a female donor with breast cancer. Some clones in this sample may be carry-over from other donors' samples.

In this sample, this clonotype turned up many times. The chain recombines TRBV5-8 with TRBJ2-1, with 14 positions matching TRBD2. The germline V gene encodes CDR1 SGHTS and CDR2 YDEGEE. V was pared by 6 bases and J by 7 bases, with 6 bases of the junction left unmatched. CDR3 length: 15 residues. The CDR3 reads CASTSRTSGRNEQFF. As DNA, the CDR3 is TGTGCCAGCACTTCTAGGACTAGCGGGAGGAATGAGCAGTTCTTC.

This clonotype was detected only a few times. Lacking the conserved final phenylalanine or tryptophan, this CDR3 likely reflects a read error. The limits of the CDR3 on the DNA are not certain, so only TCRdb's listed CDR3 is given. J is TRBJ2-1 and V is TRBV7-2; the table's D gene call, TRBD2, was not cross checked with the DNA. Germline V gene sequence: CDR1 SGHTA, CDR2 FQGNSA. The CDR3 length equals 9 residues, ends included. CDR3 in amino acids: CASSLEGTS.

This clonotype has at least ten counts. The J gene is TRBJ1-4, the V gene TRBV12-3 or TRBV12-4, with unresolved D. This CDR3 is 13 amino acids long. V was shortened by 2 bases and J by 6 bases, with 7 bases between the two germline ends. The DNA for the CDR3 is TGTGCCAGCAGTTTATGGGAATATGAAAAACTGTTTTTT. It is translated as CASSLWEYEKLFF.

This clonotype appeared many times. The J gene is TRBJ1-2, the V gene TRBV6-6, with 8 bases aligning to TRBD1. The CDR3 contains 17 residues. Germline CDR1 is MNHNY and CDR2 is SVGAGI (reference sequence). Trimming removed 5 bases from V and 8 bases from J; junction bases left unmatched: 19. The CDR3 nucleotides are TGTGCCAGCAGTCACGGGGGGCAGGGGGCTCATGTCGGGGGCTACACCTTC. Its translation is CASSHGGQGAHVGGYTF.

The genes are TRBV6-2 or TRBV6-3 and TRBJ1-1; possible D gene TRBD1, 6 bases. Germline assignment: CDR1 MNHEY and CDR2 SVGEGT. Trimming stripped 4 bases from V and 5 bases from J, with 14 bases between. The CDR3 runs 14 residues. CDR3 sequence (DNA): TGTGCCAGCAGTTTACTACAGGGCGGGACTGAAGCTTTCTTT. Translation: CASSLLQGGTEAFF.

This chain joins TRBV7-9 and TRBJ1-6; D unresolved. Trimming shortened V by 3 bases and J by 5 bases, and 8 bases separated the two germline ends. The germline gives CDR1 SEHNR, CDR2 FQNEAQ (reference sequence). The CDR3 is 14 amino acids. The CDR3 spells CASSFIRDNSPLHF. CDR3 nucleotide sequence: TGTGCCAGCAGCTTCATCCGGGATAATTCACCCCTCCACTTT.

Many counts were recorded for this clonotype. The V call is TRBV20-1, the J call TRBJ1-4; D not resolved. Germline CDR1 DFQATT, CDR2 SNEGSKA (reference sequence). There are 18 residues in the CDR3. Between the trimmed V and J ends, which lost 0 bases and 2 bases, there was a span of 19 bases. The CDR3 loop reads CSAREFGRPLFTNEKLFF. The CDR3 bases are TGCAGTGCTAGAGAGTTTGGCAGACCGCTTTTCACTAATGAAAAACTGTTTTTT.